This T cell receptor beta chain was documented in a study of blood T cell repertoires in COVID-19. Clones were sequenced by immunoSEQ multiplex PCR, and TCRdb holds only the in-frame ones, with some missing. This table has roughly 360,000 clones, more than 70% appearing once. This CDR3 region has 13 residues. V was shortened by 5 bases and J by 5 bases, with 12 bases between the two germline ends. The source of this sequence is a man aged 25 to 45 who had recovered from COVID-19. The chain employs TRBV12-3 or TRBV12-4 and TRBJ1-1; D may be TRBD1 (6 bases). The specimen was PBMCs or T cells enriched from blood (not recorded which). The CDR3 region is CASSLGAMTEAFF. CDR3 coding DNA: TGTGCCAGCAGTCTGGGGGCCATGACTGAAGCTTTCTTT.